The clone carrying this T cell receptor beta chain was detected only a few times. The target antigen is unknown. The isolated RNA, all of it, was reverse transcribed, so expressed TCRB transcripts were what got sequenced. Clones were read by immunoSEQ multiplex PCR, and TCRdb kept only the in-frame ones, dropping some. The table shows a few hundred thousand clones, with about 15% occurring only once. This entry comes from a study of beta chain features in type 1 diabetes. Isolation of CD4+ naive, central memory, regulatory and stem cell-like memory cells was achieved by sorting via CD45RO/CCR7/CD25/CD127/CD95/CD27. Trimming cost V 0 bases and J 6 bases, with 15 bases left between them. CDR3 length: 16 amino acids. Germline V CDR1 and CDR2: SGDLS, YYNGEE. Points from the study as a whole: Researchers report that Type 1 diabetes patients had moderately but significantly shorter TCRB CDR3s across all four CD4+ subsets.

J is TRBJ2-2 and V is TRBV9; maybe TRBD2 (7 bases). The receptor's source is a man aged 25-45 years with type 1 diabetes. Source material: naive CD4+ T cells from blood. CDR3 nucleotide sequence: TGTGCCAGCAGCGTAGCCCCGGGGGGCCAAGCCGGGGAGCTGTTTTTT. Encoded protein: CASSVAPGGQAGELFF.